This T cell receptor beta chain was captured in a study of T cells in localized non-small cell lung cancer. Study findings and constraints: Longer overall survival was linked to higher blood T cell density.

Measured with immunoSEQ multiplex PCR; TCRdb has only the in-frame clones, and not every one. The sample includes 90,000 to 100,000 clones, just over 90% of them seen just once. Of note for this clone: Its antigen is unknown.

The input for sequencing was PBMCs, taken before any cancer treatment. This receptor was identified in a woman between 35 and 70 years old with stage II squamous cell lung carcinoma.

CDR3 loop: CASSLWGTWGQETQYF. CDR3 DNA sequence: TGTGCCAGCAGCTTATGGGGAACGTGGGGACAAGAGACCCAGTACTTC. This chain uses TRBV7-2 with TRBJ2-5; no definite D call. The CDR3 length is 16 residues. Germline values: CDR1 SGHTA, CDR2 FQGNSA. V gave up 2 bases and J gave up 2 bases, with 15 bases separating them.